This T cell receptor beta chain came from a study of PD-L1 blockade in urothelial cancer. Whole-study context: About 90% of the roughly 29 patients were men who had bladder-origin urothelial cancer. The researchers analyzed blood 3 weeks (second dose) and 6 weeks after treatment start.

Clones were sequenced by immunoSEQ multiplex PCR, and TCRdb holds only the in-frame ones, with some missing. The repertoire holds approximately 58,000 clones, with over 75% as singletons. Between 1 and 8 samples, pretreatment and on-treatment, were given by each patient. Trimming shortened V by 1 base and J by 4 bases, and 23 bases separated the two germline ends. The CDR3 runs 19 residues. Germline values: CDR1 MGHRA, CDR2 YSYEKL. The rearrangement joins TRBV4-1 to TRBJ2-1; D ambiguous. The sample was PBMCs, taken around atezolizumab (anti-PD-L1) treatment. This receptor was obtained from a man aged 70-80 years with urothelial cancer. In DNA, the CDR3 is TGCGCCAGCAGCCAAGGAAAAAGTCCCAGCGCTGCCCGGTACAATGAGCAGTTCTTC. It yields the protein CASSQGKSPSAARYNEQFF.